This note documents a single TCR beta chain sequence. Its antigen is not yet known. Nothing much larger sits one base from this clone, and base qualities are not available. This sample was taken from a study of T cell repertoires in cytomegalovirus infection (dated by TCRdb to about 2019). Notes on the research overall: Donor HLA type was relevant to the analysis, as public TCR beta signatures indicated carriage of CMV infection together with the matching HLA type.

The instrument given in TCRdb is Illumina HiSeq 1500. The public reads were reanalyzed by TCRdb: fastp trimming at Q25, MiXCR alignment, in-frame beta chains only. Every distinct CDR3 protein forms one entry, paired with its most common genes and DNA. The sample contains roughly 320,000 distinct CDR3 sequences, roughly 9.5% of them found a single time. Over 3.5% of the sample goes to the ten largest clones. Overall study outcomes, separate from this receptor: The ex vivo response was dominated by HLA-C-restricted CMV-specific TCR beta clonotypes, and the single most frequent clonotype in two of eight donors was supplied by these HLA-C-restricted clonotypes. In both this cohort and an independent roughly 350-donor cohort, the cumulative frequency of public TCR beta family members distinguished carriers of CMV infection plus the relevant HLA type.

The CDR3 runs 12 residues from the cysteine to the phenylalanine. Just the 36-base CDR3 DNA is kept, in frame starting at base 1. CDR1 MNHEY and CDR2 SVGEGT were looked up in the germline V gene. Trimming at the junction amounts to 2 bases on V and 8 bases on J, and the germline ends lie 6 bases apart. This chain joins TRBV6-2 or TRBV6-3 to TRBJ2-2; the D gene is unclear. This sequence originates from a human donor in good health (CMV status not recorded). Some clones in this sample may be carry-over from other donors' samples. The sequencing sample was made of PBMCs. The bases are TGTGCCAGCAGTTACAGTGTAGGGGAGCTGTTTTTT. Translated, it reads CASSYSVGELFF.